A selection of T cell receptor beta chains follows, all from one sample in a study of T-cell reconstitution after alpha-beta-depleted transplantation in children. TCRdb processed the PCR reads anew with MiXCR; each CDR3 protein has one entry. The sample contains hundreds of thousands of distinct CDR3 sequences, under 15% of which appear only once. The sequences come from PBMCs from the stem cell graft donor, collected from the stem cell graft. Every receptor here comes from a human donor who donated a stem cell graft to a child with combined immunodeficiency. Each CDR3 is given with its conserved first and last residue. The D gene is left open where the match is weak.

D gene | J gene | V gene | CDR3 length | CDR3 protein
TRBD1 | TRBJ1-2 | TRBV6-5 | 14 | CASSSGQGIYGYTF
TRBD2 | TRBJ2-7 | TRBV12-3/TRBV12-4 | 15 | CASSVGTSGLYEQYF
TRBD2 | TRBJ2-5 | TRBV5-1 | 15 | CASSFFLAEGETQYF
- | TRBJ1-2 | TRBV6-6 | 11 | CASRSIEGYTF
- | TRBJ2-1 | TRBV29-1 | 12 | CSVVLIAVEQFF
TRBD2 | TRBJ2-2 | TRBV2 | 18 | CASSESELAGASTGELFF
- | TRBJ1-1 | TRBV20-1 | 12 | CSARRMNTEAFF
- | TRBJ2-5 | TRBV27 | 15 | CASSPPTARRETQYF
- | TRBJ1-6 | TRBV18 | 13 | CASSPGGNSPLHF
TRBD1 | TRBJ1-1 | TRBV29-1 | 13 | CSVDRGMNTEAFF
TRBD2 | TRBJ2-1 | TRBV12-3/TRBV12-4 | 12 | CASTPGTKKQFF
TRBD2 | TRBJ2-4 | TRBV20-1 | 14 | CSARSGGTKNIQYF
TRBD1 | TRBJ2-4 | TRBV5-1 | 15 | CASSIPGQGINIQYF
- | TRBJ2-1 | TRBV3-1 | 15 | CASSQDWGSYNEQFF
- | TRBJ1-4 | TRBV6-6 | 13 | CASRTGTTEKLFF
TRBD2 | TRBJ2-3 | TRBV7-9 | 15 | CASKPLGGGTDTQYF
TRBD2 | TRBJ2-1 | TRBV19 | 16 | CARPTSGRGLWNEQFF
- | TRBJ2-3 | TRBV6-1 | 13 | CASSRLYTDTQYF
- | TRBJ2-7 | TRBV5-1 | 16 | CASSLGWPGERYEQYF
- | TRBJ1-5 | TRBV12-3/TRBV12-4 | 17 | CASSSSLGRNNNQPQHF
TRBD1 | TRBJ2-1 | TRBV4-3 | 19 | CASSQELTVRDRAYNEQFF
TRBD1 | TRBJ1-1 | TRBV5-1 | 14 | CASSPGQVNTEAFF
- | TRBJ2-1 | TRBV7-9 | 14 | CASSFSWSGNEQFF
- | TRBJ2-7 | TRBV6-2/TRBV6-3 | 15 | CASIPGRKSSYEQYF
TRBD2 | TRBJ2-1 | TRBV29-1 | 13 | CSLWGTSGPEQFF
TRBD2 | TRBJ2-3 | TRBV6-2/TRBV6-3 | 15 | CASSQGLAGANTQYF
- | TRBJ1-1 | TRBV5-1 | 15 | CASSPRQSENTEAFF
- | TRBJ2-3 | TRBV12-3/TRBV12-4 | 17 | CASSLNRGPGGRDTQYF
TRBD1 | TRBJ1-5 | TRBV12-3/TRBV12-4 | 18 | CASSSEGGRTGYNQPQHF
- | TRBJ1-5 | TRBV2 | 14 | CASSPSKVLQPQHF
- | TRBJ1-1 | TRBV7-2 | 14 | CASSLVRQNTEAFF
TRBD1 | TRBJ1-5 | TRBV18 | 14 | CASSLDRGNSPQHF
- | TRBJ2-5 | TRBV6-5 | 14 | CASSYSSQGETQYF
TRBD1 | TRBJ2-4 | TRBV7-9 | 15 | CASSSTGTGGNIQYF
TRBD1 | TRBJ1-5 | TRBV7-8 | 17 | CASSLEGGGVGNQPQHF
- | TRBJ1-1 | TRBV18 | 14 | CASSPRDMNTEAFF
TRBD1 | TRBJ2-5 | TRBV29-1 | 14 | CSVAGGRYQETQYF
- | TRBJ1-1 | TRBV7-9 | 13 | CASSQGPTDEAFF
TRBD1 | TRBJ2-7 | TRBV7-8 | 15 | CASSLEPGGTYEQYF
- | TRBJ2-7 | TRBV7-3 | 15 | CASSLNGGLSGEQYF
- | TRBJ1-6 | TRBV7-2 | 13 | CASSPDEGSPLHF
- | TRBJ2-1 | TRBV4-1 | 16 | CASSPGLRDSYNEQFF
TRBD2 | TRBJ2-2 | TRBV12-3/TRBV12-4 | 17 | CASSLGLAGVNTGELFF
- | TRBJ2-5 | TRBV6-2/TRBV6-3 | 13 | CASSRRTEETQYF
TRBD2 | TRBJ2-5 | TRBV4-2 | 17 | CASSQDPSGGVRETQYF
- | TRBJ2-5 | TRBV29-1 | 13 | CSVEWDQQETQYF
- | TRBJ2-2 | TRBV10-3 | 16 | CAISEVPAGNTGELFF